This T cell receptor beta chain was retrieved from a study of CD4 T cells in relation to SARS-CoV-2 and coronaviruses. Overall study: ViraFEST: roughly 10-day antigen culture of PBMCs, then TCR beta CDR3 sequencing. Convalescent donors were aged about 21 to 75, with median about 40 years.

The CDR3 is 12 amino acids. The V gene lost 3 bases and the J gene lost 7 bases, with 9 bases spanning the gap. Generated by immunoSEQ multiplex PCR, the TCRdb table keeps only in-frame clones and is missing some. The table lists 40,000 to 50,000 clones, about 80% of them singletons. Points on this clone: Its specificity is not known.

The chain combines TRBV12-3 or TRBV12-4 with TRBJ1-1; weak D call: TRBD1 (5 bases). The material sequenced was naive CD4+ T cells from PBMCs, cultured in vitro. The subset here: naive CD4+ T cells isolated by negative enrichment. The sequence came from an adult with COVID-19. The CDR3 DNA reads as TGTGCCAGCAGTTTGGGGGAGGGTGAAGCTTTCTTT. Translating gives CASSLGEGEAFF.